This paragraph reports one TCR beta chain. Germline CDR1 is LNHDA and CDR2 is SQIVND (reference sequence). V trimming: 4 bases; J trimming: 6 bases; junction bases outside the gene matches: 5. The CDR3 consists of 15 residues. Here immunoSEQ multiplex PCR was the method, and the copy in TCRdb shows in-frame clones only, minus some. The sample yields about 54,000 clones, approximately 89% seen once. This sample is part of a study of OX40 agonist ivuxolimab in advanced cancers. At the level of the study: Hepatocellular carcinoma, melanoma, renal cell or head and neck cancer was diagnosed in the dose-escalation patients. Two patients with cutaneous melanoma and one with hepatocellular carcinoma, three in total, showed partial responses.

The material was CD4+ or CD8+ T cells sorted from blood, obtained in a trial of the OX40 agonist ivuxolimab. The chain joins TRBV19 to TRBJ1-6; 8 nucleotides line up with TRBD1. The source is an adult with an advanced solid tumor such as melanoma, head and neck, liver or kidney cancer. CDR3: CASSNRGEGNSPLHF. CDR3 DNA: TGTGCCAGTAGTAACAGGGGGGAAGGTAATTCACCCCTCCACTTT. The complete variable domain, with remaining parts taken from reference TRBV19 and TRBJ1-6, reads DGGITQSPKYLFRKEGQNVTLSCEQNLNHDAMYWYRQDPGQGLRLIYYSQIVNDFQKGDIAEGYSVSREKKESFPLTVTSAQKNPTAFYLCASSNRGEGNSPLHFGNGTRLTVT.